Sequencing of this TCR beta chain was carried out in a study of Tregs in tolerant kidney transplant recipients. Sequencing used immunoSEQ multiplex PCR; TCRdb keeps in-frame clones, though not all of them. Of some 14,000 clones in the sample, approximately 94% were seen once. This CDR3 contains 13 residues. J gave up 6 bases and V 5 bases, and 4 bases lay outside the gene matches. Germline values: CDR1 LNHNV, CDR2 YYDKDF (reference sequence). This clone came up once. The clonotype was recovered from a human donor in good health. The chain uses TRBV15 and TRBJ2-5, with 9 bases identical to TRBD1. The sample taken for sequencing was CD8+ T cells from blood. CDR3 sequence: CATSGTGSQTQYF. The CDR3 DNA reads TGTGCCACCAGCGGGACAGGGAGTCAGACCCAGTACTTC.